A single sample gave rise to the 13 T cell receptor beta chains below, sequenced in a study of cytomegalovirus exposure and HLA in healthy donors. Sequencing was performed with immunoSEQ multiplex PCR; in TCRdb, only in-frame clones are kept and a portion is missing. The sample records a few hundred thousand clones, 75% to 95% being singletons. What was sequenced was PBMCs. The receptors shown here come from a woman aged 18-35 years in good health and CMV-seronegative.

The V gene is TRBV11-2, the J gene TRBJ2-7, with TRBD2 identical over 12 bases. J gave up 7 bases and V 5 bases, and 9 bases lay outside the gene matches. The CDR3 is 15 residues long. The germline V gene encodes CDR1 SGHAT and CDR2 FQNNGV. CDR3 in DNA: TGTGCCAGCAGCAGAGGACTAGCGGGGTACGGAGAGCAGTACTTC. Its translation is CASSRGLAGYGEQYF.

The V gene is TRBV9, the J gene TRBJ2-1; 9 positions match TRBD1. Per germline, CDR1 SGDLS and CDR2 YYNGEE. With 0 bases clipped from V and 4 bases from J, the junction kept 2 bases outside the gene matches. The CDR3 covers 15 residues. The CDR3 DNA follows: TGTGCCAGCAGCGTAGTCGGGACAGGGTACAATGAGCAGTTCTTC. Amino acid sequence: CASSVVGTGYNEQFF. Variable domain in full (rest from reference TRBV9 and TRBJ2-1): DSGVTQTPKHLITATGQRVTLRCSPRSGDLSVYWYQQSLDQGLQFLIQYYNGEERAKGNILERFSAQQFPDLHSELNLSSLELGDSALYFCASSVVGTGYNEQFFGPGTRLTVL.

This clone was observed a handful of times. The chain links TRBV27 to TRBJ1-6; TRBD1 might be the D (6 bases). The V end was cut by 9 bases, the J end by 8 bases, with 14 bases between. CDR1 MNHEY and CDR2 SMNVEV come from the germline V gene (reference sequence). The length of the CDR3 is 13 residues. The chain's CDR3 is CASHTGRDSPLHF. CDR3 nucleotides: TGTGCCAGTCACACAGGGCGGGATTCACCCCTCCACTTT.

J is TRBJ2-7 and V is TRBV28, with TRBD1 identical over 9 bases. J lost 2 bases, V lost 5 bases, and 4 bases had no gene match. The CDR3 is made up of 14 amino acids. Germline V gene lookup returns CDR1 MDHEN and CDR2 SYDVKM. The CDR3 DNA follows: TGTGCCAGCAGTACCGACAGGGGGACCTACGAGCAGTACTTC. This gives the protein CASSTDRGTYEQYF.

This clone was recorded once. The chain carries TRBV5-1 and TRBJ1-6; 11 bases agree with TRBD1. Germline-derived CDR1 and CDR2 are SGHRS and YFSETQ. The CDR3 is made up of 18 amino acids. The ends lost 4 bases at V and 8 bases at J; junction bases unmatched: 14. This chain's CDR3 is CASSRGDRGSIRDSPLHF. The CDR3 nucleotides read TGCGCCAGCAGCAGAGGGGACAGGGGGTCGATTAGGGATTCACCCCTCCACTTT.

V usage is TRBV7-2 and J usage is TRBJ1-5; no clear D. The CDR3 is made up of 15 amino acids. Germline CDR1 is SGHTA and CDR2 is FQGNSA. The V end lost 4 bases, the J end lost 3 bases, and 13 bases lay between the germline ends. CDR3 coding DNA: TGTGCCAGCAGCTACTCGACTGGAATCAATCAGCCCCAGCATTTT. It yields the protein CASSYSTGINQPQHF.

This sequence joins TRBV18 and TRBJ1-1, with a tentative D call TRBD1 (5 bases). Germline assignment: CDR1 KGHSH and CDR2 LQKENI. The V end was cut by 3 bases, the J end by 4 bases, with 9 bases between. The CDR3 runs to 13 residues. The CDR3 reads CASSPTGGTEAFF. As DNA, the CDR3 is TGTGCCAGCTCACCCACAGGCGGCACTGAAGCTTTCTTT.

The V call is TRBV28, the J call TRBJ2-7; weak D call: TRBD2 (6 bases). Germline CDR1 and CDR2: MDHEN and SYDVKM. The CDR3 has 12 amino acids. With 3 bases removed from V and 6 bases from J, the gap between germline ends came to 9 bases. DNA of the CDR3: TGTGCCAGCAGTTTGGAGGGTTCCGAGCAGTACTTC. Encoded protein: CASSLEGSEQYF.

About this clone itself: Other DNA sequences in the same sample also yield this CDR3. The chain employs TRBV6-5 and TRBJ2-7, with 12 positions matching TRBD2. V lost 0 bases and J lost 3; bases outside the gene matches: 0. The germline CDR1 and CDR2 sequences are MNHEY and SVGAGI. The CDR3 sequence is 15 residues long. In DNA form, the CDR3 reads TGTGCCAGCAGTTACTCGACTAGCGGGAGCTACGAGCAGTACTTC. Amino acid sequence: CASSYSTSGSYEQYF.

The V call is TRBV7-9, the J call TRBJ1-1; a possible D gene is TRBD1 (5 bases). The CDR3 totals 15 residues. Germline V lookup: CDR1 SEHNR, CDR2 FQNEAQ (reference sequence). Trimming took 1 base from V and 6 from J, leaving 15 bases between them. CDR3 sequence reads: CASSLGVGERAEAFF. The CDR3, as DNA: TGTGCCAGCAGCTTAGGAGTAGGGGAAAGGGCTGAAGCTTTCTTT.

The rearrangement joins TRBV27 to TRBJ2-7; 10 bases line up with TRBD1. CDR1 and CDR2 (germline): MNHEY, SMNVEV (reference sequence). This CDR3 contains 13 residues. V lost 6 bases to trimming and J lost 7 bases; unmatched junction nucleotides: 6. This CDR3 is CASSGQGVWEQYF. DNA for the CDR3: TGTGCCAGCAGCGGACAGGGGGTATGGGAGCAGTACTTC.

The rearrangement uses TRBV28 and TRBJ2-7, with 8 bases lining up with TRBD1. This CDR3 contains 19 residues. Germline CDR1 is MDHEN and CDR2 is SYDVKM. With V trimmed by 5 bases and J by 1 base, 19 bases remained unmatched. The CDR3 protein is CASSLILALDRVGSYEQYF. CDR3 nucleotides: TGTGCCAGCAGTCTAATCCTCGCCTTGGACAGGGTAGGTTCCTACGAGCAGTACTTC.

The genes are TRBV6-1 and TRBJ1-5, with 10 bases fitting TRBD1. The trim removed 1 base at V and 0 bases at J, leaving 3 bases unmatched. This CDR3 comprises 17 residues. Germline CDR1 is MNHNS and CDR2 is SASEGT. DNA of the CDR3: TGTGCCAGCAGTGAAGGACAGGGGGCTCATAGCAATCAGCCCCAGCATTTT. It encodes CASSEGQGAHSNQPQHF.